This record looks at one T cell receptor (beta chain) sequence and its context. Its antigen remains unidentified. V shed 1 base and J 5 bases; nucleotides not matched to a gene: 12. Germline V gene lookup returns CDR1 MGHRA and CDR2 YSYEKL. The CDR3 sequence is 18 residues long. These data come from a study of graft-versus-host responses after intestinal transplantation. Turning to the study itself: Recipients had transplants, and these were multivisceral, liver-intestinal, or isolated intestinal.

Generated by immunoSEQ multiplex PCR, the TCRdb table keeps only in-frame clones and is missing some. The sample has 90,000 or so clones, roughly four fifths seen once; the top ten hold 0.65% to 0.85%. The origin of this receptor is a human donor who received an intestinal transplant. The sequenced sample was unstimulated CD4+ T cells sorted from spleen or lymph node cells, obtained before intestinal transplant. The chain employs TRBV4-1 and TRBJ2-3; 10 bases are shared with TRBD2. Here the CDR3 reads CASSQARLLAGGGDTQYF. DNA of the CDR3: TGCGCCAGCAGCCAAGCCCGCCTATTAGCGGGGGGCGGAGATACGCAGTATTTT.